What follows are 10 T cell receptor beta chains derived from one specimen sequenced in a study of shared clonotypes between healthy human individuals. Sequencing was performed with immunoSEQ multiplex PCR; in TCRdb, only in-frame clones are kept and a portion is missing. The sample has about 700,000 clones, roughly 94% seen once. Only CD45RO-negative cells positively selected for CCR7 counted as naive CD8 cells, so terminally differentiated effector memory CD45RA+ cells were excluded. The material sequenced was naive CD8+ T cells sorted from blood. These TCRs come from a man under 40 in good health.

This rearrangement joins TRBV27 to TRBJ2-3, with D perhaps matching TRBD1 or TRBD2 (12 bases each). CDR3 length equals 23 residues. Germline CDR1 is MNHEY and CDR2 is SMNVEV (reference sequence). V lost 2 bases and J lost 6, with 39 bases in between. CDR3 in amino acids: CASSLDGTGGIPLAGGTADTQYF. The CDR3 bases are TGTGCCAGCAGTTTAGACGGGACAGGGGGCATACCCCTAGCGGGAGGGACCGCGGATACGCAGTATTTT.

The chain joins TRBV6-1 to TRBJ1-2, with a tentative D call TRBD1 (5 bases). In germline, CDR1 is MNHNS, CDR2 SASEGT. Deletions cut 0 bases from V and 0 bases from J, with 8 bases between. The CDR3 has 15 amino acids. As DNA, the CDR3 is TGTGCCAGCAGTGAAGCGGGGCAGCCTAACTATGGCTACACCTTC. It codes for CASSEAGQPNYGYTF.

This clone was counted a single time. The chain combines TRBV5-4 with TRBJ1-1; D uncertain. V was pared by 4 bases and J by 4 bases, with 17 bases between. CDR1 is SGHNT, CDR2 YYREEE, per germline (reference sequence). This CDR3 contains 15 residues. The CDR3 protein is CASSLGRLGGTEAFF. CDR3 sequence (DNA): TGTGCCAGCAGCCTTGGACGATTGGGAGGCACTGAAGCTTTCTTT.

The chain carries TRBV18 and TRBJ2-1; 10 bases fit TRBD2. The V and J ends lost 0 bases and 5 bases, in that order; junction bases with no gene match: 4. This CDR3 contains 16 residues. Germline CDR1 and CDR2: KGHSH and LQKENI. For the CDR3, the DNA is TGTGCCAGCTCACCACCGGGACTAGCGAGTAACAATGAGCAGTTCTTC. This translates into CASSPPGLASNNEQFF.

The chain joins TRBV19 to TRBJ1-1; D is perhaps TRBD1 (5 bases). This CDR3 spans 12 amino acids. Trimming stripped 4 bases from V and 7 bases from J, with 10 bases between. The germline V gene has CDR1 LNHDA and CDR2 SQIVND (reference sequence). CDR3 sequence: CASSRDGIEAFF. CDR3 DNA sequence: TGTGCCAGTAGTAGGGACGGGATTGAAGCTTTCTTT.

This clone occurred once. The gene calls are TRBV29-1 and TRBJ2-7; D perhaps matches TRBD2 (5 bases). Trimming stripped 4 bases from V and 0 bases from J, with 10 bases between. The CDR3 totals 13 residues. In germline, CDR1 is SQVTM, CDR2 ANQGSEA. The CDR3 coding sequence is TGCAGCGTTGTATTTGGGAGCTCCTACGAGCAGTACTTC. Protein sequence: CSVVFGSSYEQYF.

The genes are TRBV28 and TRBJ1-2, with unresolved D. The CDR3 length is 14 residues. The germline CDR1 and CDR2 sequences are MDHEN and SYDVKM. V gave up 1 base and J gave up 4 bases, with 10 bases separating them. CDR3 sequence: CASSLSGSFYGYTF. CDR3 nucleotide sequence: TGTGCCAGCAGTTTATCGGGATCCTTCTATGGCTACACCTTC.

The chain is built from TRBV15 and TRBJ1-5, with D tentatively TRBD1 (6 bases). V dropped 0 bases and J dropped 4 bases, with 13 bases sitting between them. The CDR3 totals 16 residues. Germline CDR1 is LNHNV and CDR2 is YYDKDF (reference sequence). The CDR3 DNA sequence: TGTGCCACCAGCAGAGATGGGACAACTTGGAATCAGCCCCAGCATTTT. As protein: CATSRDGTTWNQPQHF.

This chain connects TRBV6-5 to TRBJ2-1; D may be TRBD2 (5 bases). This CDR3 is built from 14 residues. Germline CDR1 reads MNHEY; CDR2 reads SVGAGI. The V gene lost 7 bases and the J gene lost 0 bases, with 10 bases spanning the gap. CDR3 residues: CASKLAPSYNEQFF. Written as DNA, the CDR3 is TGTGCCAGCAAGCTAGCTCCCTCCTACAATGAGCAGTTCTTC.

The rearrangement joins TRBV10-2 to TRBJ2-1, with D possibly matching TRBD2 (6 bases). This CDR3 region has 15 residues. The ends were cut back, 6 bases at V and 1 base at J, with 13 bases in the middle. Germline V gives CDR1 WSHSY, CDR2 SAAADI. The CDR3 bases are TGCGCCAGCAGAGCAGGGACTCCTTCCTACAATGAGCAGTTCTTC. Its protein is CASRAGTPSYNEQFF.